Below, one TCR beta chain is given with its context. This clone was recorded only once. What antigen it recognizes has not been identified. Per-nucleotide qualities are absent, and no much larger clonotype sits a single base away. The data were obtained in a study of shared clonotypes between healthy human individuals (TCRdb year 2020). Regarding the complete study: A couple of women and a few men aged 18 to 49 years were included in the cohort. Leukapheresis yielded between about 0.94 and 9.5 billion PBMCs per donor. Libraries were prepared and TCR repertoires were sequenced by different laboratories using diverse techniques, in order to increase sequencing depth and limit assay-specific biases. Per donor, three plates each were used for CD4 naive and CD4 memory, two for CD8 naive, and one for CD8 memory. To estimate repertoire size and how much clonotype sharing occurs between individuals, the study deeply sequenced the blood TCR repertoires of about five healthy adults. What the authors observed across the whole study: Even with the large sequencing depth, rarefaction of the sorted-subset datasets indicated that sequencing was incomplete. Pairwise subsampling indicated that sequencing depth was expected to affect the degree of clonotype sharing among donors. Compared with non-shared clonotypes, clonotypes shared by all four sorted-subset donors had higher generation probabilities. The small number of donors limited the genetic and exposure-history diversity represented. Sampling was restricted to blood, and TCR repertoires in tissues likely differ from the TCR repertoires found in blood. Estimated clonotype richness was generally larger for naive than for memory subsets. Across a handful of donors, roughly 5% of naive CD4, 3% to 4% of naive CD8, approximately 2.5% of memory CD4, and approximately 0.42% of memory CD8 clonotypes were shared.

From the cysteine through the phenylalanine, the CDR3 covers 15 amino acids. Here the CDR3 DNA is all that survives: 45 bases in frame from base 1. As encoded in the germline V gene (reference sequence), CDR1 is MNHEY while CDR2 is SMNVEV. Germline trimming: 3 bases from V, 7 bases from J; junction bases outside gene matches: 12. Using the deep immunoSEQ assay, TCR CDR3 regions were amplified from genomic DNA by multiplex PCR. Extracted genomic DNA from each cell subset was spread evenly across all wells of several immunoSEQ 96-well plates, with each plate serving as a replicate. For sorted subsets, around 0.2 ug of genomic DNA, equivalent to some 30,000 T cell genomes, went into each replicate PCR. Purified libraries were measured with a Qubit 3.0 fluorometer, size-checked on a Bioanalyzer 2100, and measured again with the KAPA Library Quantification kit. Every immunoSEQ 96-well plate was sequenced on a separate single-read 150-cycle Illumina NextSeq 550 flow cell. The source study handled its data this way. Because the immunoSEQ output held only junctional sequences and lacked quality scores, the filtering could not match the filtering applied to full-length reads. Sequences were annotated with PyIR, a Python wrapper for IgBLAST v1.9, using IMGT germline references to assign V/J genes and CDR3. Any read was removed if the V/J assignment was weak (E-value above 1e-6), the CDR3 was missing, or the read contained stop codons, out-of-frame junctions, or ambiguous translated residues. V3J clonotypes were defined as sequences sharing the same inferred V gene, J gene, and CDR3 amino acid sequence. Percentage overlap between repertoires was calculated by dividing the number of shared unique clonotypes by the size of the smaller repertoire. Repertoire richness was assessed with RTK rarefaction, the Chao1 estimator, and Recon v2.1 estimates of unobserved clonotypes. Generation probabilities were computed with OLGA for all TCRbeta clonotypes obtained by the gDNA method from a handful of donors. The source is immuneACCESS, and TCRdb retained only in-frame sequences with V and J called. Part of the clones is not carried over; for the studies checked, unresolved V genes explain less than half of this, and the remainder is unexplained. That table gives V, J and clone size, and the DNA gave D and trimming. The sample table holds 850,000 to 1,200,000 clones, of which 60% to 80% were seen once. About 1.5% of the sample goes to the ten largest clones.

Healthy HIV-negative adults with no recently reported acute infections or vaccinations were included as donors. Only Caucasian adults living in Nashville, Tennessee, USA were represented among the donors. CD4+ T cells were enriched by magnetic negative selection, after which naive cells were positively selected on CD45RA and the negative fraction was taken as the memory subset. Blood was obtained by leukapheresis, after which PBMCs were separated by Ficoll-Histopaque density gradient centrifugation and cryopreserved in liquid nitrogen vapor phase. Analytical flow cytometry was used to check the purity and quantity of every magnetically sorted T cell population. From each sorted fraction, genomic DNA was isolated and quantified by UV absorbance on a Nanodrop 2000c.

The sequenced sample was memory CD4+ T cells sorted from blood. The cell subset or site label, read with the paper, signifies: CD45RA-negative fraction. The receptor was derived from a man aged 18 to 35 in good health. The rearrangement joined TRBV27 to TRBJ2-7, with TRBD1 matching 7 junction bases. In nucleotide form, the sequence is TGTGCCAGCAGTTTTGAGGGACAGCGAAGAGAAGAGCAGTACTTC. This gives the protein CASSFEGQRREEQYF.